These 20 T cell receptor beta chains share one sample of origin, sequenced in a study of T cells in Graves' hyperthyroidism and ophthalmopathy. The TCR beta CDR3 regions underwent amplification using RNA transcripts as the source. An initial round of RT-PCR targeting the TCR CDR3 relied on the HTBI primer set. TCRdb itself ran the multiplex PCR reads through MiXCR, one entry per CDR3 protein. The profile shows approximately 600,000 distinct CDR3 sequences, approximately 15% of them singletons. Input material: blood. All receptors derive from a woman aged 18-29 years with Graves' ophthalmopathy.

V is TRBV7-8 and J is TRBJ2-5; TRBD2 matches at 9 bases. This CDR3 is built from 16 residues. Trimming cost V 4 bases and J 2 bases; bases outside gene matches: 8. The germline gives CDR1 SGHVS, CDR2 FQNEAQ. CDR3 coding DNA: TGTGCCAGCAGCTATTTGGGACTAGCATATCAAGAGACCCAGTACTTC. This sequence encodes CASSYLGLAYQETQYF.

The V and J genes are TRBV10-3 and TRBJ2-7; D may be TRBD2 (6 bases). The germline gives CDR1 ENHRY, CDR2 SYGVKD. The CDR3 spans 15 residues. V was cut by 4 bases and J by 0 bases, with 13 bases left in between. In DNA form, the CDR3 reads TGTGCCATCAGTGTAGGAGGGCTAAGCTCCTACGAGCAGTACTTC. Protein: CAISVGGLSSYEQYF.

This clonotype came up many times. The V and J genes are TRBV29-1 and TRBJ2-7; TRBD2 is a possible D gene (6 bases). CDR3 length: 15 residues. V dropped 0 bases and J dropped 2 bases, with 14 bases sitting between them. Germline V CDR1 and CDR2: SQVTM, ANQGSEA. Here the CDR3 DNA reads TGCAGCGTTGAAGATCTGGAGGGAGACCCCTACGAGCAGTACTTC. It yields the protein CSVEDLEGDPYEQYF.

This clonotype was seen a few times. The CDR3 protein is CSARDLAGTGETQYF. DNA for the CDR3: TGCAGTGCTAGAGATCTAGCGGGCACGGGGGAGACCCAGTACTTC. V gene TRBV20-1 combines with J gene TRBJ2-5; 8 bases fit TRBD2. This CDR3 spans 15 amino acids. The J segment lost 5 bases and the V segment lost 0 bases, leaving 8 bases of the junction unmatched. Germline V gene lookup returns CDR1 DFQATT and CDR2 SNEGSKA (reference sequence).

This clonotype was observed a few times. The CDR3 DNA is TGTGCCAGCAGCCCGGGAAGGGCGGGGGGGGAGACCCAGTACTTC. Protein sequence: CASSPGRAGGETQYF. The chain uses TRBV3-1 and TRBJ2-5, with 9 positions matching TRBD2. Germline trimming cut 4 bases from V and 5 bases from J; bases unmatched to any gene: 8. Germline-derived CDR1 and CDR2 are LGHDT and YNNKEL (reference sequence). The CDR3 has 15 amino acids.

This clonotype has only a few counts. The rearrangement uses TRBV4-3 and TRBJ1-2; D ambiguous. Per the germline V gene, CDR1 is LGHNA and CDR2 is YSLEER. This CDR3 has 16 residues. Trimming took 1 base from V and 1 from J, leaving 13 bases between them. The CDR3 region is CASSQVTGKLNYGYTF. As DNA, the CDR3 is TGCGCCAGCAGCCAAGTAACCGGGAAGCTTAACTATGGCTACACCTTC.

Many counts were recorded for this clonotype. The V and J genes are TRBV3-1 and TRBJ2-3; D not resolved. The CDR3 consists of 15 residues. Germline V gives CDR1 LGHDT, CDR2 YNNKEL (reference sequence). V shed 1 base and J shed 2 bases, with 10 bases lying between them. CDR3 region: CASSQASDFTDTQYF. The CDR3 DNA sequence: TGTGCCAGCAGCCAAGCGAGCGACTTCACAGATACGCAGTATTTT.

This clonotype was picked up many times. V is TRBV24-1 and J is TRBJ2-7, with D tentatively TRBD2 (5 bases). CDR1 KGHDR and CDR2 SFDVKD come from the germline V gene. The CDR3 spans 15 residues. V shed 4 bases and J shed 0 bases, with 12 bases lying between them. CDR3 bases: TGTGCCACCAGTGAAGGGATAGCGACCTCCTACGAGCAGTACTTC. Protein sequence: CATSEGIATSYEQYF.

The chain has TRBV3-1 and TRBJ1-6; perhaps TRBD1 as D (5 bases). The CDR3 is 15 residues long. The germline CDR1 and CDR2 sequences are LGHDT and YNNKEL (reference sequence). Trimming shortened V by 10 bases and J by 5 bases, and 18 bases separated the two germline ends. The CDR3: CATRRRGYDNSPLHF. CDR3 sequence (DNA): TGTGCCACCCGGAGGAGGGGTTACGATAATTCACCCCTCCACTTT.

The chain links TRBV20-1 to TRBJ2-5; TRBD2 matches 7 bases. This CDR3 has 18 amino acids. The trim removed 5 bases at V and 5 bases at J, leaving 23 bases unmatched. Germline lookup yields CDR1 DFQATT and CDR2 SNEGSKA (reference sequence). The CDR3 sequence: CSAAAPLAEDTYGETQYF. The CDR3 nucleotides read TGCAGTGCTGCAGCCCCTCTAGCGGAGGATACCTATGGGGAGACCCAGTACTTC.

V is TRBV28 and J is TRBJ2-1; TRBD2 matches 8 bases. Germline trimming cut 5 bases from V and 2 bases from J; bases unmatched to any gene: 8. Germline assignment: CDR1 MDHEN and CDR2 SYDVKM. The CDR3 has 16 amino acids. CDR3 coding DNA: TGTGCCAGCAGTGCCCGGGGGGGGACACCCTACAATGAGCAGTTCTTC. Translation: CASSARGGTPYNEQFF. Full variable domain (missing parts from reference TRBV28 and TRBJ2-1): DVKVTQSSRYLVKRTGEKVFLECVQDMDHENMFWYRQDPGLGLRLIYFSYDVKMKEKGDIPEGYSVSREKKERFSLILESASTNQTSMYLCASSARGGTPYNEQFFGPGTRLTVL.

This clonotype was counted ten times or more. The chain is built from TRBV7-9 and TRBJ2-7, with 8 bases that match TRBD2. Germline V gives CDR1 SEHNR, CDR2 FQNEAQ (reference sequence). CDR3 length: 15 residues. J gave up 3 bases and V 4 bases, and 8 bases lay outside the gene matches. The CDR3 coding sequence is TGTGCCAGCAGCTCGTTAGCGGGATCCCACTACGAGCAGTACTTC. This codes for CASSSLAGSHYEQYF.

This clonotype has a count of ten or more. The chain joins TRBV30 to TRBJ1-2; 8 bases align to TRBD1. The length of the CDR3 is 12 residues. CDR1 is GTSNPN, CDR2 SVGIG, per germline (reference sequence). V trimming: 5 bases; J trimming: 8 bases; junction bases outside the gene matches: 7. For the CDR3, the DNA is TGTGCCTGGGGTACAGGGGGGGGAGGCTACACCTTC. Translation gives CAWGTGGGGYTF.

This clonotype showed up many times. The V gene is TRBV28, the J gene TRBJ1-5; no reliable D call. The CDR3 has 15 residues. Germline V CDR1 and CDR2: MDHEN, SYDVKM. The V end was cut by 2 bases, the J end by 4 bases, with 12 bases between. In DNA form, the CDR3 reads TGTGCCAGCAGTTTACCCGGGGTAGGGAATCAGCCCCAGCATTTT. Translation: CASSLPGVGNQPQHF.

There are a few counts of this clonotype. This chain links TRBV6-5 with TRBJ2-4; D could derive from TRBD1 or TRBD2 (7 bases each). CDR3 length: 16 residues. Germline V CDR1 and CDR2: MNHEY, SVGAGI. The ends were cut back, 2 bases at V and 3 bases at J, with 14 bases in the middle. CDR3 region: CASSYAGGARKNIQYF. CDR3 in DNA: TGTGCCAGCAGTTACGCAGGGGGGGCCCGCAAAAACATTCAGTACTTC.

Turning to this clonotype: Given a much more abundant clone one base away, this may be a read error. DNA of the CDR3: TGCACCAGCCGTCCTCGGGACAGGGAGGAGAATGAAGCTTTCTTT. Residues: CTSRPRDREENEAFF. The chain employs TRBV4-1 and TRBJ1-1; 9 bases are a match to TRBD1. Germline lookup yields CDR1 MGHRA and CDR2 YSYEKL. The CDR3 runs to 15 residues.

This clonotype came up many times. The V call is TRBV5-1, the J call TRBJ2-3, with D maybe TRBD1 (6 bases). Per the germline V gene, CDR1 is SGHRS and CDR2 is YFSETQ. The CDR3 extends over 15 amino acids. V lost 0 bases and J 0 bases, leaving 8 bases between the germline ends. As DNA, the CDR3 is TGCGCCAGCAGCTTGGAAGGACAGAGCACAGATACGCAGTATTTT. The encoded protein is CASSLEGQSTDTQYF.

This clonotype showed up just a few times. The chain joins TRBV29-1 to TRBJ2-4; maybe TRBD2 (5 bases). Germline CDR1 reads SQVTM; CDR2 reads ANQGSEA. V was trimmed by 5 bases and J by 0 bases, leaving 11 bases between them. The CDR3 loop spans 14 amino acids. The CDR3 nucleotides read TGCAGCGTTTGGTCGGGATTAGCCAAAAACATTCAGTACTTC. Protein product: CSVWSGLAKNIQYF.

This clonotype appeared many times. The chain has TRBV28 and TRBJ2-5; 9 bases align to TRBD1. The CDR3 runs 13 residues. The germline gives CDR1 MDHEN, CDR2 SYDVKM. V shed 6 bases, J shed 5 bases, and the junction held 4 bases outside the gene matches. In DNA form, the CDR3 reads TGTGCCAGCAGCTCCGGGACAGGGGAGACCCAGTACTTC. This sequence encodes CASSSGTGETQYF. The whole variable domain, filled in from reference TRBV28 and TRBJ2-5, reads DVKVTQSSRYLVKRTGEKVFLECVQDMDHENMFWYRQDPGLGLRLIYFSYDVKMKEKGDIPEGYSVSREKKERFSLILESASTNQTSMYLCASSSGTGETQYFGPGTRLLVL.

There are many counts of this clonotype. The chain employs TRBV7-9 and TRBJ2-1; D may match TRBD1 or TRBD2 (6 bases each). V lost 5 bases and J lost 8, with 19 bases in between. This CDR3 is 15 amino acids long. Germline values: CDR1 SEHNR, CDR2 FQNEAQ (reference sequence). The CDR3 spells CASSRSTGATYEQFF. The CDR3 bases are TGTGCCAGCAGCCGATCAACGGGGGCCACTTATGAGCAGTTCTTC.